This T cell receptor beta chain is drawn from a study of early T cells in non-severe SARS-CoV-2 infection. TCRdb re-called the 5' RACE reads through MiXCR, storing one row per CDR3 protein. The sample consists of 20,000 to 25,000 distinct CDR3 sequences, 4.5% to 7% of them appearing once. This clonotype appeared many times. Per germline, CDR1 SGHRS and CDR2 YFSETQ. After removal of 4 bases from V and 2 bases from J, the junction contained 4 bases not matched to a gene. The CDR3 runs to 16 residues. The sequenced sample was whole blood. This sequence originates from an adult who was a healthcare worker with PCR-confirmed SARS-CoV-2 infection or an uninfected control (not recorded which). The rearrangement links TRBV5-1 to TRBJ2-6; 9 nucleotides agree with TRBD1. CDR3 nucleotides: TGCGCCAGCAGCCTGGACAGGGGTGCTGGGGCCAACGTCCTGACTTTC. It codes for CASSLDRGAGANVLTF.